These 13 T cell receptor beta chains were all obtained from the same sample, sequenced in a study of human T cells and chemical hapten exposure (dated by TCRdb to the early 2020s). This specimen's time point label, per the study, means: pre-sensitization, week 0. The treatment or condition tag for this specimen amounts to: therapeutic diphenylcyclopropenone sensitization with weekly scalp DPC. The receptor library was made with RACE. The reads were generated on a NextSeq 500. TCRdb reworked the public reads: Q25 trimming with fastp, MiXCR clone assembly, productive beta chains retained. Every CDR3 protein is listed once, alongside the most common genes and DNA of its rows. The table for this sample lists about 300,000 distinct CDR3 sequences; roughly 6% of them were counted only once. Of the sample, about 7.7% falls within the top ten clones. Sample: whole blood, taken in connection with sensitization to the hapten diphenylcyclopropenone (DPC). All receptors derive from a woman in her late teens or twenties with alopecia areata. Some clones in this sample may be carry-over from other donors' samples.

J is TRBJ2-5 and V is TRBV7-8; 7 bases fit TRBD2. CDR1 SGHVS and CDR2 FQNEAQ come from the germline V gene. This CDR3 comprises 14 residues. V gave up 4 bases and J gave up 5 bases; unmatched junction bases: 7. For the CDR3, the DNA is TGTGCCAGCAGCTCACGGGGGGAAGGGGAGACCCAGTACTTC. Translating it yields CASSSRGEGETQYF.

The chain has TRBV25-1 and TRBJ2-7, with D perhaps TRBD1 (6 bases). V lost 2 bases to trimming and J lost 5 bases, with 10 bases between them. Per the germline V gene, CDR1 is MGHDK and CDR2 is SYGVNS. This CDR3 comprises 13 residues. The CDR3 DNA reads TGTGCCAGCAGTGAAACAGGGCGGGACGAGCAGTACTTC. It codes for CASSETGRDEQYF.

This chain uses TRBV4-3 with TRBJ2-5, with 9 bases matching TRBD1. J gave up 2 bases and V 2 bases, and 9 bases lay outside the gene matches. Germline V gene lookup returns CDR1 LGHNA and CDR2 YSLEER. The CDR3 is 17 residues long. The CDR3 sequence: CASSQQVGQGGQETQYF. CDR3 nucleotides: TGCGCCAGCAGCCAACAAGTGGGACAGGGTGGGCAAGAGACCCAGTACTTC.

The V gene is TRBV10-3, the J gene TRBJ2-7; 8 nucleotides line up with TRBD1. J lost 3 bases, V lost 10 bases, and 8 bases had no gene match. CDR3 length: 13 residues. The germline V gene has CDR1 ENHRY and CDR2 SYGVKD. The CDR3 DNA reads TGTGCCAGTCGAGGACAGGGAGACTACGAGCAGTACTTC. This encodes CASRGQGDYEQYF.

This clonotype was picked up many times. The V call is TRBV12-3 or TRBV12-4, the J call TRBJ2-1, with D perhaps TRBD1 or TRBD2 (5 bases each). The germline V and J ends were trimmed by 2 bases and 8 bases, with 16 bases remaining between them. The length of the CDR3 is 15 residues. CDR3 DNA sequence: TGTGCCAGCAGTTTATATCCAGGGTTTAGCGATGAGCAGTTCTTC. Translating gives CASSLYPGFSDEQFF.

This clonotype was recorded a few times. The rearrangement links TRBV12-3 or TRBV12-4 to TRBJ2-1; possibly TRBD1 or TRBD2 for D (5 bases each). The V end was cut by 5 bases, the J end by 6 bases, with 17 bases between. The CDR3 spans 15 residues. The CDR3 DNA reads TGTGCCAGCAGTCCGGGGCCCCCGGGGAGCAATGAGCAGTTCTTC. Residues: CASSPGPPGSNEQFF.

There are many counts of this clonotype. V gene TRBV10-3 combines with J gene TRBJ2-5; weak D call: TRBD1 (6 bases). With 8 bases removed from V and 5 bases from J, the gap between germline ends came to 12 bases. The germline V gene has CDR1 ENHRY and CDR2 SYGVKD. The CDR3 covers 12 residues. The CDR3 is CAIGQGPETQYF. CDR3 nucleotides: TGTGCCATCGGGCAGGGGCCGGAGACCCAGTACTTC.

At least ten counts were recorded for this clonotype. V usage is TRBV2 and J usage is TRBJ1-2; D is possibly TRBD1 (6 bases). V lost 5 bases, J lost 7 bases, and 20 bases lay in between. CDR3 length equals 15 residues. Germline CDR1 reads SNHLY; CDR2 reads FYNNEI. The CDR3 DNA follows: TGTGCCAGCAGTCCTCCTGGGGGGGCCCCCCGTGGCTACACCTTC. Its protein product is CASSPPGGAPRGYTF.

This clonotype showed up many times. The J gene is TRBJ2-3, the V gene TRBV6-4; D is ambiguous. V lost 4 bases, J lost 6 bases, and 11 bases lay in between. CDR3 size: 13 residues. CDR1 MRHNA and CDR2 SNTAGT come from the germline V gene. The CDR3 DNA follows: TGTGCCAGCAGTGCGACTCTAGGGGATACGCAGTATTTT. This encodes CASSATLGDTQYF.

This clonotype was observed a handful of times. The chain joins TRBV6-5 to TRBJ2-1, with 9 bases aligning to TRBD1. V shed 7 bases, J shed 7 bases, and the junction held 14 bases outside the gene matches. The CDR3 loop spans 16 amino acids. The germline V gene encodes CDR1 MNHEY and CDR2 SVGAGI. CDR3 loop: CASTSIGTGSGNEQFF. Written as DNA, the CDR3 is TGTGCCAGCACCTCTATTGGGACAGGGTCAGGGAATGAGCAGTTCTTC.

The table lists this clonotype with a few counts. The V call is TRBV20-1, the J call TRBJ2-7, with D possibly being TRBD1 (6 bases). This CDR3 contains 14 residues. Trimming left V 1 base short and J 6 bases short, with 16 bases between. Germline values: CDR1 DFQATT, CDR2 SNEGSKA (reference sequence). In nucleotides, the CDR3 is TGCAGTGCTAGAGCTTGGGCAGGGGTGGTCGAGCAGTACTTC. Protein product: CSARAWAGVVEQYF.

The V call is TRBV4-2, the J call TRBJ2-3, with 11 nucleotides matching TRBD1. This CDR3 has 20 amino acids. V trimming: 1 base; J trimming: 6 bases; junction bases outside the gene matches: 18. Germline V lookup: CDR1 LGHNA, CDR2 YNFKEQ. DNA for the CDR3: TGTGCCAGCAGCCAAGGGAAAAGGACAGGGGGCGGTTTTTTTAGTGATACGCAGTATTTT. Amino acid sequence: CASSQGKRTGGGFFSDTQYF.

In this sample, this clonotype turned up a few times. The CDR3 DNA reads TGTGCCAGCAGCCAAGACTGGGGGAACAATGAGCAGTTCTTC. This sequence encodes CASSQDWGNNEQFF. V and J are TRBV14 and TRBJ2-1; the D call may be TRBD1 or TRBD2 (5 bases each). This CDR3 spans 14 amino acids. Per the germline V gene, CDR1 is SGHDN and CDR2 is FVKESK. V lost 0 bases and J 5 bases, leaving 8 bases between the germline ends.